This T cell receptor (beta chain) was observed in a study of HIV-infected patients and healthy controls. About the research overall: The CD4:CD8 ratio increased slightly in early therapy, but CD8 counts showed no consistent change.

Around 450 ng RNA was reverse transcribed with alpha and beta constant-region primers. Using multiplexing indices, alpha and beta chain libraries were generated apart by chain-specific third strand synthesis. A short first PCR added P5 and P7 adapter elements and a second index. TCRdb processed the 5' RACE reads anew with MiXCR; each CDR3 protein has one entry. The repertoire holds approximately 5,000 distinct CDR3 sequences, roughly 5.5% seen once, with approximately 31% in the top ten. Trimming shortened V by 5 bases and J by 4 bases, and 13 bases separated the two germline ends. There are 14 residues in the CDR3. Germline V gene sequence: CDR1 MNHEY, CDR2 SVGEGT. At least ten counts were recorded for this clonotype. Follow-up blood was drawn about 14 weeks, roughly three months, after antiretroviral therapy began. All unsorted peripheral T cells were captured because whole blood was used without fractionation.

Sequences were derived from blood, sampled during antiretroviral therapy. The V call is TRBV6-2 or TRBV6-3, the J call TRBJ2-3; possible D gene TRBD2, 6 bases. This clonotype was sampled from an adult with HIV infection. The CDR3 DNA is TGTGCCAGCAGTCACGGGACTCACGCAGATACGCAGTATTTT. It encodes CASSHGTHADTQYF.